A few counts support the clone carrying this TCR beta chain. The data belong to a study of T cells after yellow fever vaccination. From the 5' RACE reads, TCRdb called clonotypes with MiXCR, one entry per CDR3 protein. The data show over 120,000 distinct CDR3 sequences, with around 6.3% seen just once and more than 0.6% held by the top ten. V gave up 3 bases and J gave up 3 bases; unmatched junction bases: 4. The CDR3 covers 14 residues. Germline CDR1 reads SGDLS; CDR2 reads YYNGEE. This sequence joins TRBV9 and TRBJ2-7; 9 nucleotides align to TRBD2. The source is a man aged 30 to 45 who received the YFV17D yellow fever vaccine. The sample in question was CD4+ T cells sorted from PBMCs, obtained 10 days after the yellow fever booster vaccination. The CDR3 DNA reads TGTGCCAGCAGCGCCTCAGCGGGGGGCTACGAGCAGTACTTC. It specifies CASSASAGGYEQYF.